What follows describes a single TCR beta chain. Method: immunoSEQ multiplex PCR; TCRdb's copy keeps in-frame clones and lacks some. The table lists around 82,000 clones, around nine tenths of them singletons. The ends were cut back, 0 bases at V and 3 bases at J, with 13 bases in the middle. CDR3 length: 15 amino acids. Looked up from germline, CDR1 is SGDLS and CDR2 is YYNGEE. This sample was included in a study of radiotherapy plus CTLA-4 blockade in lung cancer. The receptor's source is a human donor with non-small cell lung cancer that progressed on radiotherapy plus ipilimumab. The genes are TRBV9 and TRBJ2-7, with D perhaps TRBD1 (5 bases). This material consisted of peripheral blood, taken from a patient treated with radiotherapy plus ipilimumab. CDR3 amino acids: CASSVGGKLGYEQYF. In DNA, the CDR3 is TGTGCCAGCAGCGTAGGGGGCAAGCTCGGCTACGAGCAGTACTTC.